A single sample is the source of the 21 T cell receptor beta chains below, sequenced in a study of CD8 T cells in ankylosing spondylitis. TCRdb called the 5' RACE reads again in MiXCR, with one record for every CDR3 protein. The sample consists of some 92,000 distinct CDR3 sequences, about 27% of them appearing once. The sample consisted of blood, either unsorted or a sorted T cell fraction (not recorded which). The receptors originated from a male donor with ankylosing spondylitis or in good health (not recorded which).

This clonotype was seen ten or more times. This CDR3 reads CASGQGLSTDTQYF. The CDR3 nucleotides are TGTGCCAGCGGACAGGGCCTTAGCACAGATACGCAGTATTTT. This chain joins TRBV12-3 or TRBV12-4 and TRBJ2-3; 8 bases are shared with TRBD1. V dropped 8 bases and J dropped 0; count of bases not matched to a gene: 4. The CDR3 sequence is 14 residues long.

This clonotype was counted at least ten times. This chain joins TRBV7-9 and TRBJ2-2; 7 bases agree with TRBD2. From germline, CDR1 is SEHNR and CDR2 FQNEAQ (reference sequence). The CDR3 is 15 amino acids. V trimming: 2 bases; J trimming: 8 bases; junction bases outside the gene matches: 8. The CDR3 region is CASSLYAGVQGELFF. CDR3 bases: TGTGCCAGCAGCTTATACGCGGGAGTTCAAGGGGAGCTGTTTTTT.

This clonotype was seen more than once but under ten times. The V call is TRBV27, the J call TRBJ1-1; 10 positions match TRBD1. The CDR3 sequence is 13 residues long. CDR1 and CDR2 (germline): MNHEY, SMNVEV (reference sequence). J gave up 7 bases and V 6 bases, and 5 bases lay outside the gene matches. The CDR3 coding sequence is TGTGCCAGCAGACCCGGGACAGGGGTTGAAGCTTTCTTT. Translating gives CASRPGTGVEAFF.

The V call is TRBV5-1, the J call TRBJ1-2; 8 nucleotides line up with TRBD1. The trim removed 2 bases at V and 4 bases at J, leaving 4 bases unmatched. The germline V gene encodes CDR1 SGHRS and CDR2 YFSETQ. The CDR3 spans 14 residues. The CDR3 nucleotides read TGCGCCAGCAGCTTTGGACAGGGAGGCTATGGCTACACCTTC. Translating it yields CASSFGQGGYGYTF.

The CDR3 region has the DNA TGTGCCAGCAGCCCAGGGGGGAGAATAACCGGGGAGCTGTTTTTT. This encodes CASSPGGRITGELFF. The chain carries TRBV6-1 and TRBJ2-2, with D tentatively TRBD1 (7 bases). The CDR3 contains 15 residues. Trimming shortened V by 6 bases and J by 5 bases, and 16 bases separated the two germline ends. Germline V gene sequence: CDR1 MNHNS, CDR2 SASEGT.

This chain joins TRBV12-3 or TRBV12-4 and TRBJ2-3; 8 bases match TRBD2. V was pared by 5 bases and J by 2 bases, with 12 bases of the junction left unmatched. The CDR3 is 17 residues long. The CDR3 spells CASSARREGRPTDTQYF. CDR3 bases: TGTGCCAGCAGTGCCCGCCGGGAGGGGCGGCCCACAGATACGCAGTATTTT.

This clonotype was recorded once. The chain joins TRBV19 to TRBJ2-4; 12 bases fit TRBD2. The CDR3 spans 15 residues. Germline trimming cut 0 bases from V and 6 bases from J; bases unmatched to any gene: 0. Germline CDR1 reads LNHDA; CDR2 reads SQIVND (reference sequence). CDR3 sequence reads: CASSIETSGRNIQYF. The DNA of the CDR3 is TGTGCCAGTAGTATAGAGACTAGCGGGAGAAACATTCAGTACTTC.

The gene calls are TRBV20-1 and TRBJ2-1; 11 bases map to TRBD2. CDR1 and CDR2 from the germline V gene are DFQATT and SNEGSKA (reference sequence). J lost 8 bases, V lost 6 bases, and 3 bases had no gene match. The CDR3 covers 12 residues. CDR3 coding DNA: TGCAGTGCGGCGGGACTAGCGGATGAGCAGTTCTTC. Translated: CSAAGLADEQFF.

This clonotype was counted between two and nine times. CDR3 bases: TGCAGTGCTAGCCCAATGACAGGGGCCACTGAAGCTTTCTTT. It specifies CSASPMTGATEAFF. J is TRBJ1-1 and V is TRBV20-1, with TRBD1 matching 8 bases. V dropped 3 bases and J dropped 4; count of bases not matched to a gene: 7. Germline-derived CDR1 and CDR2 are DFQATT and SNEGSKA (reference sequence). The CDR3 extends over 14 amino acids.

The V call is TRBV7-2, the J call TRBJ2-3; 9 bases match TRBD2. Losses at the gene ends were 5 bases for V and 2 bases for J; bases not matched to a gene: 5. In germline, CDR1 is SGHTA, CDR2 FQGNSA. The length of the CDR3 is 15 residues. The CDR3 loop reads CASSPGLASTDTQYF. The CDR3, as DNA: TGTGCCAGCAGCCCAGGACTAGCGTCCACAGATACGCAGTATTTT.

The chain employs TRBV7-2 and TRBJ2-2; no firm D call. V shed 2 bases and J shed 5 bases, with 9 bases lying between them. This CDR3 comprises 14 residues. Germline CDR1 SGHTA, CDR2 FQGNSA. In DNA, the CDR3 is TGTGCCAGCAGCTTACGGTGGGATACCGGGGAGCTGTTTTTT. Translation: CASSLRWDTGELFF. The whole variable domain, remainder taken from reference TRBV7-2 and TRBJ2-2, is GAGVSQSPSNKVTEKGKDVELRCDPISGHTALYWYRQSLGQGLEFLIYFQGNSAPDKSGLPSDRFSAERTGGSVSTLTIQRTQQEDSAVYLCASSLRWDTGELFFGEGSRLTVL.

CDR3 coding DNA: TGTGCCAGCTCACCACTCGGGCCCGGATCTACGCAGTATTTT. Protein sequence: CASSPLGPGSTQYF. The genes are TRBV18 and TRBJ2-3; D uncertain. Trimming left V 1 base short and J 8 bases short, with 13 bases between. CDR1 is KGHSH and CDR2 is LQKENI in the germline V gene. This CDR3 spans 14 amino acids.

On this clonotype: At one end, the junction sequence differs from germline, possibly due to a read error. The chain employs TRBV4-1 and TRBJ2-1, with a tentative D call TRBD1 (5 bases). Germline V lookup: CDR1 MGHRA, CDR2 YSYEKL. This CDR3 comprises 14 residues. The CDR3 region is CASSQDWKGFAIGF. DNA for the CDR3: TGCGCCAGCAGCCAAGATTGGAAGGGGTTCGCTATCGGCTTT.

This clonotype was detected only a few times. The chain is built from TRBV6-1 and TRBJ1-5; TRBD1 matches 9 bases. The J segment lost 7 bases and the V segment lost 6 bases, leaving 7 bases of the junction unmatched. CDR1 and CDR2 from the germline V gene are MNHNS and SASEGT. The CDR3 is 14 residues long. CDR3 DNA: TGTGCCAGCAGCCAACAGGGGGCTACGCAGCCCCAGCATTTT. As protein: CASSQQGATQPQHF.

This rearrangement joins TRBV28 to TRBJ2-2, with TRBD2 matching 12 bases. The CDR3 runs 15 residues. After removal of 5 bases from V and 7 bases from J, the junction contained 5 bases not matched to a gene. Germline V gene lookup returns CDR1 MDHEN and CDR2 SYDVKM. The CDR3 coding sequence is TGTGCCAGCAGTGGACTAGCGGGAATCATCGGGGAGCTGTTTTTT. It codes for CASSGLAGIIGELFF.

This clonotype was seen a few times. The chain has TRBV5-1 and TRBJ1-1; D is possibly TRBD1 (6 bases). Germline V gives CDR1 SGHRS, CDR2 YFSETQ. The CDR3 is 19 amino acids. Trimming cost V 3 bases and J 1 base, with 25 bases left between them. Here the CDR3 reads CASSSSVLGQYLRNTEAFF. CDR3 coding DNA: TGCGCCAGCAGCTCCTCTGTTCTAGGACAGTACCTAAGGAACACTGAAGCTTTCTTT.

The V and J genes are TRBV5-1 and TRBJ2-5, with D perhaps TRBD1 or TRBD2 (5 bases each). Trimming took off 0 bases at V and 3 bases at J, with 18 bases between the two ends. This CDR3 is built from 17 residues. CDR1 and CDR2 (germline): SGHRS, YFSETQ. CDR3 loop: CASSLGVSGSGEETQYF. CDR3 nucleotide sequence: TGCGCCAGCAGCTTGGGCGTTTCAGGGAGTGGGGAAGAGACCCAGTACTTC.

The V and J genes are TRBV20-1 and TRBJ2-5; a possible D gene is TRBD2 (5 bases). V lost 5 bases, J lost 3 bases, and 13 bases lay in between. Germline V CDR1 and CDR2: DFQATT, SNEGSKA (reference sequence). The CDR3 is made up of 13 amino acids. In DNA, the CDR3 is TGCAGTGCTGATACAGAGGGCGAAGAGACCCAGTACTTC. Amino acid sequence: CSADTEGEETQYF.

A note on this clonotype: This sequence may be a read error, since a much larger clone differs from it by one base. The V and J genes are TRBV7-8 and TRBJ1-1; D is possibly TRBD1 (5 bases). This CDR3 spans 12 amino acids. Deletions cut 1 base from V and 7 bases from J, with 7 bases between. CDR1 and CDR2 (germline): SGHVS, FQNEAQ. The CDR3 loop reads CASSLGGSEAFF. The CDR3 DNA reads as TGTGCCAGCAGCTTAGGGGGGAGTGAAGCTTTCTTT.

This clonotype was counted at least ten times. This chain uses TRBV18 with TRBJ2-2; D unclear. The CDR3 is made up of 16 amino acids. Deletions cut 3 bases from V and 6 bases from J, with 17 bases between. The germline gives CDR1 KGHSH, CDR2 LQKENI. CDR3 residues: CASSPGTMTKSGELFF. CDR3 DNA sequence: TGTGCCAGCTCACCTGGAACGATGACGAAGTCCGGGGAGCTGTTTTTT.

The chain carries TRBV19 and TRBJ2-5; TRBD1 might be the D (7 bases). The CDR3 is made up of 14 amino acids. V lost 5 bases, J lost 2 bases, and 12 bases lay in between. Germline-derived CDR1 and CDR2 are LNHDA and SQIVND (reference sequence). The CDR3: CASSDQGGQETQYF. The CDR3 coding sequence is TGTGCCAGTAGTGACCAGGGGGGACAAGAGACCCAGTACTTC.